What follows is one T cell receptor (beta chain) and its context. Its specificity is unknown. This may stem from a read error, because a much larger clone lies one nucleotide away. A CD8+CD4-CCR7+CD45RA+ phenotype served as the sorting definition for naive CD8 T cells. The entry originates in a study of molecular identifiers for immune sequencing clone quantification. Study conclusions and caveats: Clone sizes could be underestimated for highly expanded clones when identical TCR molecules share a barcode. Detectable among approximately 1 million naive cells, according to reports, was Jurkat TCR RNA spiked in from one cell.

Preparation of the bulk TCR libraries relied on previously described methods and listed TCR primers. TCRdb re-called the PCR reads through MiXCR, storing one row per CDR3 protein. The repertoire holds over 600,000 distinct CDR3 sequences, with just under 20% as singletons. Sequencing was done on a sample of naive CD8+ T cells from blood, with Jurkat cell RNA spiked in. The sample's subset: FACS-sorted CD8+CD4-CCR7+CD45RA+ naive T cells. The clonotype originates from a human donor in good health. Some libraries in this study had Jurkat cell RNA spiked in.

CDR3 region: CAGRDVDDTQYF. The CDR3 DNA follows: TGTGCCGGCCGGGACGTTGACGATACGCAGTATTTT. V usage is TRBV7-6 and J usage is TRBJ2-3, with D possibly being TRBD1 or TRBD2 (5 bases each). V lost 11 bases and J 6 bases, leaving 15 bases between the germline ends. The CDR3 has 12 residues. Germline V gene lookup returns CDR1 SGHVS and CDR2 FNYEAQ.